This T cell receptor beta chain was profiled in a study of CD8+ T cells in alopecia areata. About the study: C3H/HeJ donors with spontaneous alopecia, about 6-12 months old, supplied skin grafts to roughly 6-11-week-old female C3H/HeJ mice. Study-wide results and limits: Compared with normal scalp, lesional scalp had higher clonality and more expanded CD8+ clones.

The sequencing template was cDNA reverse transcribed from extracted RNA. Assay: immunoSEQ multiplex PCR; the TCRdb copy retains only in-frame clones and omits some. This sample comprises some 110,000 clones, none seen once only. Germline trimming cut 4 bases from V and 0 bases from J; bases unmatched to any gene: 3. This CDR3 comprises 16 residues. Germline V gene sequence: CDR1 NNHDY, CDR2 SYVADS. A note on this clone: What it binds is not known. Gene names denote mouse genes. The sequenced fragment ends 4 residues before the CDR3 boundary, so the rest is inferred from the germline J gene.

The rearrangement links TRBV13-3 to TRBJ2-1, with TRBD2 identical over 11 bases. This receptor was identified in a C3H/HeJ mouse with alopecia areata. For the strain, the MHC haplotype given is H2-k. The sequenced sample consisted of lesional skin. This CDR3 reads CASSRTGGYNYAEQFF. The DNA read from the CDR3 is TGTGCCAGCAGTAGGACTGGGGGGTATAACTATGCT.